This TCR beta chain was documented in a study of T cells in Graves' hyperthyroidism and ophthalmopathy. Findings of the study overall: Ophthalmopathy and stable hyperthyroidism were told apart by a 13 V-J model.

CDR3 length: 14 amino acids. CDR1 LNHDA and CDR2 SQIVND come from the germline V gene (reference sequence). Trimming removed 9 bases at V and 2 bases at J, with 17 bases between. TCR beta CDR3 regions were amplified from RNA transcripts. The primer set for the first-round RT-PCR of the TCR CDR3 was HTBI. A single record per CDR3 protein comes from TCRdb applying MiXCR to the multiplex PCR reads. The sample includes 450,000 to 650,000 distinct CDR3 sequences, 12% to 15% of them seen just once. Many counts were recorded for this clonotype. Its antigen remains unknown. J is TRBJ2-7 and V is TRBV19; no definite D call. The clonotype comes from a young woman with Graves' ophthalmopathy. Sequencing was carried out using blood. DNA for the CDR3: TGTGCCAGCTCTACGGCCGAACCTACCTACGAGCAGTACTTC. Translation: CASSTAEPTYEQYF.